These 32 T cell receptor beta chains were all obtained from the same sample, sequenced in a study of regulatory T cells in long-lasting Graves disease. Libraries of TCR beta came from iRepertoire HTBI primers plus Arm-PCR of CDR3 regions. TCRdb re-derived calls from the multiplex PCR reads in MiXCR, one entry per CDR3 protein. The repertoire holds about 620,000 distinct CDR3 sequences, with approximately 15% as singletons. Time point specified: newly diagnosed GD, antithyroid drugs for less than 3 months. With RNA extracted from PBMCs as input, the TCR library was made. Separately, the same data were catalogued under a study of T cells in Graves' hyperthyroidism and ophthalmopathy.

This specimen was peripheral blood mononuclear cells (PBMCs), taken at new diagnosis, from a patient treated with antithyroid drugs. Every receptor here comes from a woman aged 25 to 39 with Graves disease.

The DNA of the CDR3 is TGCAGTGCTATAAGGGGGAAAAATGAAAAACTGTTTTTT. Translated: CSAIRGKNEKLFF. V gene TRBV20-1 combines with J gene TRBJ1-4, with D possibly matching TRBD1 (6 bases). V lost 4 bases to trimming and J lost 5 bases, with 11 bases between them. Germline lookup yields CDR1 DFQATT and CDR2 SNEGSKA (reference sequence). This CDR3 region has 13 residues.

This chain uses TRBV6-2 or TRBV6-3 with TRBJ1-4; D not certain. CDR3 length: 13 amino acids. Deletions cut 7 bases from V and 4 bases from J, with 10 bases between. Germline values: CDR1 MNHEY, CDR2 SVGEGT. CDR3 protein: CASNRSYNEKLFF. The CDR3 DNA sequence: TGTGCCAGCAACCGGTCCTATAATGAAAAACTGTTTTTT.

This clonotype was detected many times. The J gene is TRBJ2-1, the V gene TRBV7-8; TRBD2 matches 8 bases. Trimming took 5 bases from V and 0 from J; bases not matched to a gene: 15. Germline CDR1 is SGHVS and CDR2 is FQNEAQ. This CDR3 region has 19 residues. DNA of the CDR3: TGTGCCAGCAGCCCCGTCCCGGGGGGGTTACTAAGCTCCTACAATGAGCAGTTCTTC. It yields the protein CASSPVPGGLLSSYNEQFF.

This clonotype was seen at least ten times. The chain recombines TRBV6-1 with TRBJ1-1, with D possibly being TRBD1 (6 bases). Germline CDR1 is MNHNS and CDR2 is SASEGT. This CDR3 is 11 amino acids long. V lost 5 bases to trimming and J lost 11 bases, with 12 bases between them. The CDR3 reads CASSRGTGAFF. The DNA for the CDR3 is TGTGCCAGCAGTCGGGGAACAGGGGCTTTCTTT.

Many counts were recorded for this clonotype. DNA for the CDR3: TGTGCCACCAGCAGAGATTGGGACACTGAAGCTTTCTTT. Translation: CATSRDWDTEAFF. The genes are TRBV15 and TRBJ1-1; D is undetermined. Trimming shortened V by 0 bases and J by 3 bases, and 5 bases separated the two germline ends. This CDR3 is 13 amino acids long. Looked up from germline, CDR1 is LNHNV and CDR2 is YYDKDF (reference sequence).

This clonotype was detected many times. The chain couples TRBV7-9 to TRBJ1-1; D uncertain. This CDR3 spans 12 amino acids. Germline values: CDR1 SEHNR, CDR2 FQNEAQ (reference sequence). With 5 bases removed from V and 10 bases from J, the gap between germline ends came to 14 bases. In DNA, the CDR3 is TGTGCCAGCAGCGCTTCAGAGACGCGAGCTTTCTTT. It encodes CASSASETRAFF. The whole variable domain, remainder taken from reference TRBV7-9 and TRBJ1-1, is DTGVSQNPRHKITKRGQNVTFRCDPISEHNRLYWYRQTLGQGPEFLTYFQNEAQLEKSRLLSDRFSAERPKGSFSTLEIQRTEQGDSAMYLCASSASETRAFFGQGTRLTVV.

The chain combines TRBV9 with TRBJ1-6; D is perhaps TRBD1 (5 bases). Looked up from germline, CDR1 is SGDLS and CDR2 is YYNGEE. The CDR3 is 14 amino acids. Trimming shortened V by 3 bases and J by 7 bases, and 11 bases separated the two germline ends. The CDR3 DNA sequence: TGTGCCAGCAGCGGCGGGGGGGGGAATTCACCCCTCCACTTT. Its translation: CASSGGGGNSPLHF.

A few counts support this clonotype. V is TRBV9 and J is TRBJ2-5; possible D gene TRBD2, 5 bases. CDR1 and CDR2 (germline): SGDLS, YYNGEE. This CDR3 is 15 amino acids long. Trimming shortened V by 4 bases and J by 4 bases, and 17 bases separated the two germline ends. CDR3: CASSIAGNELETQYF. The CDR3 bases are TGTGCCAGCAGCATCGCCGGGAACGAACTAGAGACCCAGTACTTC.

Points on this clonotype: A much larger clone differs by one base, so this may be a read error. This chain connects TRBV27 to TRBJ1-1; D is unresolved. The V gene's germline CDR1 is MNHEY and CDR2 SMNVEV (reference sequence). V lost 6 bases to trimming and J lost 4 bases, with 18 bases between them. The CDR3 extends over 15 amino acids. The CDR3: CASRILRGGGTEAFF. CDR3 in DNA: TGTGCCAGCAGAATACTACGGGGAGGCGGCACTGAAGCTTTCTTT.

In its sample, this clonotype was seen many times. V and J are TRBV15 and TRBJ2-7, with a tentative D call TRBD2 (6 bases). The germline CDR1 and CDR2 sequences are LNHNV and YYDKDF (reference sequence). The CDR3 spans 14 residues. V lost 2 bases and J 0 bases, leaving 8 bases between the germline ends. The CDR3 sequence is CATSRRERSYEQYF. The CDR3 DNA reads TGTGCCACCAGCAGACGGGAGCGCTCCTACGAGCAGTACTTC.

This clonotype was detected a few times. The chain has TRBV12-5 and TRBJ2-1; 9 bases agree with TRBD2. The germline CDR1 and CDR2 sequences are LGHNT and FRNRAP. Unmatched junction bases numbered 9, after V lost 6 bases and J lost 6 bases. The CDR3 extends over 15 amino acids. CDR3 coding DNA: TGTGCTAGTGGGTTAGGGACTAGCAAAATCAATGAGCAGTTCTTC. It is translated as CASGLGTSKINEQFF.

This chain joins TRBV10-3 and TRBJ2-3; unclear D gene. V gave up 4 bases and J gave up 2 bases, with 7 bases separating them. This CDR3 has 13 amino acids. Germline V gene sequence: CDR1 ENHRY, CDR2 SYGVKD. CDR3 bases: TGTGCCATCAGTGGCCCCTCCACAGATACGCAGTATTTT. Translating it yields CAISGPSTDTQYF.

This clonotype has a handful of counts. For the CDR3, the DNA is TGCAGTGCTAGAGACCCCAGGGCAGACACCATATATTTT. It translates to CSARDPRADTIYF. V usage is TRBV20-1 and J usage is TRBJ1-3; D might be TRBD1 (5 bases). Germline CDR1 DFQATT, CDR2 SNEGSKA (reference sequence). The CDR3 extends over 13 amino acids. Deletions cut 0 bases from V and 8 bases from J, with 11 bases between.

There are a few counts of this clonotype. The V call is TRBV19, the J call TRBJ1-2, with 9 positions matching TRBD1. The CDR3 length is 13 residues. Germline V lookup: CDR1 LNHDA, CDR2 SQIVND (reference sequence). Trimming took 7 bases from V and 4 from J; bases not matched to a gene: 4. Here the CDR3 DNA reads TGTGCCAGTAAGACAGGGGGTAGCTATGGCTACACCTTC. Protein: CASKTGGSYGYTF.

This clonotype was counted between two and nine times. CDR3 amino acids: CASSLLASGRAYEQFF. Written as DNA, the CDR3 is TGTGCCAGCAGTTTATTGGCTAGCGGGAGGGCCTATGAGCAGTTCTTC. V and J are TRBV12-3 or TRBV12-4 and TRBJ2-1; 12 positions match TRBD2. The CDR3 totals 16 residues. V was pared by 2 bases and J by 8 bases, with 7 bases of the junction left unmatched.

The chain couples TRBV10-3 to TRBJ1-3, with D possibly being TRBD1 (6 bases). CDR1 ENHRY and CDR2 SYGVKD come from the germline V gene. The CDR3 contains 16 residues. V was clipped by 2 bases and J by 0 bases, with 11 bases between them. CDR3 nucleotides: TGTGCCATCAGTGAGGGGGACAAGATCTCTGGAAACACCATATATTTT. Amino acid sequence: CAISEGDKISGNTIYF.

This clonotype was seen more than once but under ten times. At one end the junction does not follow the germline gene, possibly because of a read error. The rearrangement uses TRBV29-1 and TRBJ2-6, with D possibly being TRBD1 or TRBD2 (5 bases each). Germline CDR1 SQVTM, CDR2 ANQGSEA. The CDR3 spans 15 residues. The CDR3 region is CSVEKGSSEANVLTF. The CDR3 DNA follows: TGCAGCGTTGAAAAGGGGAGCTCTGAGGCCAACGTCCTGACTTTC.

This clonotype was observed at least ten times. This chain connects TRBV2 to TRBJ2-5, with 7 bases aligning to TRBD2. V lost 5 bases to trimming and J lost 0 bases; unmatched junction nucleotides: 6. This CDR3 has 15 amino acids. Germline-derived CDR1 and CDR2 are SNHLY and FYNNEI. The CDR3: CASSSLLADQETQYF. For the CDR3, the DNA is TGTGCCAGCAGTTCCCTTCTAGCGGACCAAGAGACCCAGTACTTC.

As to this clonotype: A much larger clone lies one base from this, so it may be a read error. The rearrangement links TRBV6-1 to TRBJ1-1; 7 bases are shared with TRBD1. The V segment lost 7 bases and the J segment 6 bases; nucleotides outside the gene matches: 11. From germline, CDR1 is MNHNS and CDR2 SASEGT. The CDR3 runs 14 residues. The CDR3 bases are TGTGCCAGCACCATGCACAGGGGAGGCGCTGAAGCTTTCTTT. Translated, it gives CASTMHRGGAEAFF.

This clonotype was recorded a few times. This chain links TRBV19 with TRBJ2-3; D is uncertain. CDR1 is LNHDA and CDR2 is SQIVND in the germline V gene (reference sequence). Trimming left V 3 bases short and J 5 bases short, with 9 bases between. This CDR3 has 13 amino acids. CDR3 in amino acids: CASSIALKDTQYF. The CDR3 DNA sequence: TGTGCCAGTAGTATCGCTTTGAAAGATACGCAGTATTTT.

V usage is TRBV5-4 and J usage is TRBJ2-6, with D possibly matching TRBD2 (5 bases). CDR1 and CDR2 from the germline V gene are SGHNT and YYREEE (reference sequence). The germline V and J ends were trimmed by 3 bases and 3 bases, with 7 bases remaining between them. This CDR3 has 14 amino acids. Written as DNA, the CDR3 is TGTGCCAGCAGCTCGGGATTTGGGGCCAACGTCCTGACTTTC. Translating gives CASSSGFGANVLTF.

The chain joins TRBV5-1 to TRBJ2-1; 7 bases map to TRBD1. Germline CDR1 is SGHRS and CDR2 is YFSETQ. This CDR3 has 15 residues. Germline trimming cut 4 bases from V and 5 bases from J; bases unmatched to any gene: 9. CDR3 loop: CASSLTGAVNNEQFF. The CDR3 region has the DNA TGCGCCAGCAGCCTCACAGGGGCTGTGAACAATGAGCAGTTCTTC.

In its sample, this clonotype was seen a few times. One end of the junction does not line up with germline, which may come from a read error. The J gene is TRBJ2-3, the V gene TRBV7-8, with a possible D match to TRBD2 (6 bases). The CDR3 has 14 residues. The germline gives CDR1 SGHVS, CDR2 FQNEAQ. CDR3 region: CASTEITSTNTQYF. CDR3 DNA: TGTGCCAGCACAGAAATAACTAGCACAAATACGCAGTATTTT.

This clonotype was counted many times. The chain recombines TRBV7-9 with TRBJ2-1; D gene uncertain. Germline CDR1 SEHNR, CDR2 FQNEAQ (reference sequence). There are 14 residues in the CDR3. V lost 3 bases and J lost 10, with 16 bases in between. In DNA form, the CDR3 reads TGTGCCAGCAGCTTTTTCACTTTCCTTGGGGAGCAGTTCTTC. Encoded protein: CASSFFTFLGEQFF.

This clonotype was seen ten or more times. The chain is built from TRBV15 and TRBJ2-7; 8 bases map to TRBD1. The ends lost 3 bases at V and 1 base at J; junction bases unmatched: 14. The CDR3 is made up of 18 amino acids. Germline lookup yields CDR1 LNHNV and CDR2 YYDKDF (reference sequence). The DNA of the CDR3 is TGTGCCACCAGCAGTGGGGGCCAGGGGGCTCAGCCTTCCTACGAGCAGTACTTC. Protein: CATSSGGQGAQPSYEQYF. The variable domain in full, completed from reference TRBV15 and TRBJ2-7, reads DAMVIQNPRYQVTQFGKPVTLSCSQTLNHNVMYWYQQKSSQAPKLLFHYYDKDFNNEADTPDNFQSRRPNTSFCFLDIRSPGLGDTAMYLCATSSGGQGAQPSYEQYFGPGTRLTVT.

In this sample, this clonotype turned up many times. This sequence joins TRBV30 and TRBJ2-7; no clear D. In germline, CDR1 is GTSNPN, CDR2 SVGIG (reference sequence). The V and J ends lost 1 base and 3 bases respectively, with 7 bases between them. The CDR3 is 12 amino acids. CDR3 sequence: CAWSDRFYEQYF. The DNA for the CDR3 is TGTGCCTGGAGTGACCGGTTCTACGAGCAGTACTTC.

This rearrangement joins TRBV30 to TRBJ2-5; 7 positions agree with TRBD1. Germline trimming cut 6 bases from V and 5 bases from J; bases unmatched to any gene: 9. Germline lookup yields CDR1 GTSNPN and CDR2 SVGIG (reference sequence). The CDR3 consists of 13 residues. In nucleotides, the CDR3 is TGTGCCTGCAGACAGGGTTTAAGGGAGACCCAGTACTTC. It is translated as CACRQGLRETQYF.

This clonotype was seen ten or more times. The rearrangement links TRBV28 to TRBJ2-1; D possibly uses TRBD1 or TRBD2 (5 bases each). The CDR3 loop spans 15 amino acids. The germline V and J ends were trimmed by 2 bases and 6 bases, with 14 bases remaining between them. Per germline, CDR1 MDHEN and CDR2 SYDVKM. The CDR3 is CASSLTAGTANEQFF. CDR3 DNA sequence: TGTGCCAGCAGTTTAACGGCAGGGACCGCCAATGAGCAGTTCTTC.

V gene TRBV27 combines with J gene TRBJ2-2; perhaps TRBD2 as D (5 bases). V was shortened by 7 bases and J by 3 bases, with 18 bases between the two germline ends. This CDR3 contains 16 residues. CDR1 is MNHEY, CDR2 SMNVEV, per germline (reference sequence). CDR3 coding DNA: TGTGCCAGCACATGGGTAGGGCTGCGGGACACCGGGGAGCTGTTTTTT. Translating it yields CASTWVGLRDTGELFF.

V is TRBV6-1 and J is TRBJ1-2; 8 bases are a match to TRBD1. The CDR3 is 14 amino acids. The germline V gene has CDR1 MNHNS and CDR2 SASEGT. With 2 bases clipped from V and 5 bases from J, the junction kept 4 bases outside the gene matches. In nucleotides, the CDR3 is TGTGCCAGCAGTGAAAGGACAGGGTTATATGGCTACACCTTC. Translating gives CASSERTGLYGYTF.

The table lists this clonotype with many counts. This chain uses TRBV19 with TRBJ2-7; 9 nucleotides line up with TRBD1. Germline V gives CDR1 LNHDA, CDR2 SQIVND (reference sequence). V dropped 5 bases and J dropped 4; count of bases not matched to a gene: 15. The CDR3 is 17 amino acids. CDR3 region: CASSLRGQGTFGYEQYF. In nucleotides, the CDR3 is TGTGCCAGTAGTCTTCGAGGACAGGGGACATTTGGTTACGAGCAGTACTTC.

J is TRBJ2-1 and V is TRBV6-2 or TRBV6-3; maybe TRBD1 (5 bases). This CDR3 contains 13 residues. Trimming cost V 0 bases and J 15 bases, with 15 bases left between them. Looked up from germline, CDR1 is MNHEY and CDR2 is SVGEGT. The CDR3 spells CASSYSIGRQPFF. CDR3 DNA sequence: TGTGCCAGCAGTTACTCGATAGGCCGACAGCCGTTCTTC.